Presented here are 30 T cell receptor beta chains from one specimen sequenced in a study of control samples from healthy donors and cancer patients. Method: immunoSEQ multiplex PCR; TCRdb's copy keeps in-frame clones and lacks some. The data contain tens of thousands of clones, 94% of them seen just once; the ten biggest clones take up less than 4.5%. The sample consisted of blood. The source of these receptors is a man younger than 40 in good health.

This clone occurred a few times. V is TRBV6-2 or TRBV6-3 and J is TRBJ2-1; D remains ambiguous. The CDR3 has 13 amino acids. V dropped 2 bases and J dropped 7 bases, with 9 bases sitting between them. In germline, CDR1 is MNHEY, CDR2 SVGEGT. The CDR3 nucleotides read TGTGCCAGCAGTTACCCCCACAAGAATGAGCAGTTCTTC. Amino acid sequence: CASSYPHKNEQFF.

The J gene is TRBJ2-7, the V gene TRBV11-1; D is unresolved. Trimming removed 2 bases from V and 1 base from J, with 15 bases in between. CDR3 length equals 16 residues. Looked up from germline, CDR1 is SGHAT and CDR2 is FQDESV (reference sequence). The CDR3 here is CASSLHPNGESYEQYF. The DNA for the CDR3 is TGTGCCAGCAGCTTACATCCTAATGGCGAATCCTACGAGCAGTACTTC.

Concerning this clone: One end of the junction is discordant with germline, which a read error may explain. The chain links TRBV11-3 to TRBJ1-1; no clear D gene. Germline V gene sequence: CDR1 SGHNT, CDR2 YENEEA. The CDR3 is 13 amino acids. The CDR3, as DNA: TGTGCCAGCCGCTTTGCGGCGAACACTGAAGCTTTCTTT. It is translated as CASRFAANTEAFF.

This CDR3 reads CAWSQRGGDTQYF. CDR3 bases: TGTGCCTGGAGCCAAAGGGGGGGTGATACGCAGTATTTT. V and J are TRBV30 and TRBJ2-3; weak D call: TRBD2 (7 bases). Germline CDR1 GTSNPN, CDR2 SVGIG (reference sequence). The CDR3 runs to 13 residues. V was cut by 3 bases and J by 6 bases, with 13 bases left in between.

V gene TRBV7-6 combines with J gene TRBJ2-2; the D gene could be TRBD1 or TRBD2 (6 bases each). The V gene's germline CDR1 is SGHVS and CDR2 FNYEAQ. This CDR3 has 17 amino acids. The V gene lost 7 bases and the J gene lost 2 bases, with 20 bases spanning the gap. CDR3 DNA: TGTGCCAGCACCACCCCCTCCGGGGGCGTAAACACCGGGGAGCTGTTTTTT. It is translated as CASTTPSGGVNTGELFF.

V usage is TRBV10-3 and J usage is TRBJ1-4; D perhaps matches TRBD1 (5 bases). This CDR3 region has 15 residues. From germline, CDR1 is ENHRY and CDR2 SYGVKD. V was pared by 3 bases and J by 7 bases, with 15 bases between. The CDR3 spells CAISDVGERSEKLFF. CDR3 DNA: TGTGCCATCAGTGATGTAGGGGAACGGAGTGAAAAACTGTTTTTT.

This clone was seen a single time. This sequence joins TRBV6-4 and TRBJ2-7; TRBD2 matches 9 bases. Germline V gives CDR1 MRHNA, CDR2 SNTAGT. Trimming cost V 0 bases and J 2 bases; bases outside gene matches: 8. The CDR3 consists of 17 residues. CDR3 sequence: CASSDSMRREGPYEQYF. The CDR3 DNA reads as TGTGCCAGCAGTGACTCAATGAGGCGGGAGGGCCCCTACGAGCAGTACTTC.

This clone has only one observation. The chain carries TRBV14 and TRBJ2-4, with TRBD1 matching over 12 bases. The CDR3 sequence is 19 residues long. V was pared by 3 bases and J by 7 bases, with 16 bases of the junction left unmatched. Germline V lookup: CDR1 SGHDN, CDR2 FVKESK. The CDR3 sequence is CASSHSGEKKGQGANIQYF. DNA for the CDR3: TGTGCCAGCAGCCACTCTGGGGAAAAAAAGGGACAGGGGGCGAACATTCAGTACTTC. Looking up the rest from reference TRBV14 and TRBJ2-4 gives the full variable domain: EAGVTQFPSHSVIEKGQTVTLRCDPISGHDNLYWYRRVMGKEIKFLLHFVKESKQDESGMPNNRFLAERTGGTYSTLKVQPAELEDSGVYFCASSHSGEKKGQGANIQYFGAGTRLSVL.

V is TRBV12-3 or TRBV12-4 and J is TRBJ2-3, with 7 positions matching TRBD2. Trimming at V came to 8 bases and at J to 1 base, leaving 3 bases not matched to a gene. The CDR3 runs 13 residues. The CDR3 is CASGLAGTDTQYF. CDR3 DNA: TGTGCCAGCGGCCTAGCGGGCACAGATACGCAGTATTTT.

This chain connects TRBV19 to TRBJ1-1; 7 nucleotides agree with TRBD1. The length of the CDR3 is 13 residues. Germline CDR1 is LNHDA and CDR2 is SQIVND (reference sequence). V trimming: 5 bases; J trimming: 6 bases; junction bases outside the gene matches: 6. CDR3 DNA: TGTGCCAGTAGTGACAGACAGGGAGCTGAAGCTTTCTTT. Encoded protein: CASSDRQGAEAFF.

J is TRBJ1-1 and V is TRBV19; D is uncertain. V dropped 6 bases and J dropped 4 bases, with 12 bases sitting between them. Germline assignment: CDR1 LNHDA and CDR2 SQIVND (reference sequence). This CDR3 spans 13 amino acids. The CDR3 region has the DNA TGTGCCAGTAGCTTAGGGTGGGGCACTGAAGCTTTCTTT. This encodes CASSLGWGTEAFF.

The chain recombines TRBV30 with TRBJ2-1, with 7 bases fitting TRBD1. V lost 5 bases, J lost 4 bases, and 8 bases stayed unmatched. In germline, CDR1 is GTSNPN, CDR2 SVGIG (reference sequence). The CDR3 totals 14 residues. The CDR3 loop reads CAWDPGQNYNEQFF. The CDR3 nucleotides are TGTGCCTGGGACCCGGGACAGAATTACAATGAGCAGTTCTTC.

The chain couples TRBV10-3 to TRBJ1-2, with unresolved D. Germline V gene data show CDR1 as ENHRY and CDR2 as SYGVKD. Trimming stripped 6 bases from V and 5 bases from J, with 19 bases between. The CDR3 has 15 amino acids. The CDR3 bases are TGTGCCATCAGCCCGGACGTGGCTGATGGGTATGGCTACACCTTC. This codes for CAISPDVADGYGYTF.

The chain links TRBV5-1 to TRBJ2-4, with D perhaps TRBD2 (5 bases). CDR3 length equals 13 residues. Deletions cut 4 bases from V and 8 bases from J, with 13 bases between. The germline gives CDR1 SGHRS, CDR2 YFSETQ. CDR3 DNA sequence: TGCGCCAGCAGCCGAGACCTGGAGGACATTCAGTACTTC. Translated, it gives CASSRDLEDIQYF.

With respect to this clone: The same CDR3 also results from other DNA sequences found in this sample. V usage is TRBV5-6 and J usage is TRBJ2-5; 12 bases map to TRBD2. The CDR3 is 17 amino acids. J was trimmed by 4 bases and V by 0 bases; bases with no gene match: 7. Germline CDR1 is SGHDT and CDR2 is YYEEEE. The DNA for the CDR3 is TGTGCCAGCAGCTTGGCGCCTAGCGGGGGGGCCGGAGAGACCCAGTACTTC. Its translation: CASSLAPSGGAGETQYF.

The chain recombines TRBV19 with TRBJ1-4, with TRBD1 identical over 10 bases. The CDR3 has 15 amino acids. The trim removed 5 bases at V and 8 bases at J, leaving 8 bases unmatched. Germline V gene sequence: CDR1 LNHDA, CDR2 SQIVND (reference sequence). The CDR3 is CASSAPGTGVEKLFF. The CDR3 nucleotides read TGTGCCAGTAGTGCCCCCGGGACAGGGGTCGAAAAACTGTTTTTT.

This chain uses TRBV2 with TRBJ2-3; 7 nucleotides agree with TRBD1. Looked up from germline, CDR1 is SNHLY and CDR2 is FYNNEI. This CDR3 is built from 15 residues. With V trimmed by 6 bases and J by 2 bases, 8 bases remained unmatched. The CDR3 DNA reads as TGTGCCAGCAGGAGGGACAGCCCCACCACAGATACGCAGTATTTT. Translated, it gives CASRRDSPTTDTQYF.

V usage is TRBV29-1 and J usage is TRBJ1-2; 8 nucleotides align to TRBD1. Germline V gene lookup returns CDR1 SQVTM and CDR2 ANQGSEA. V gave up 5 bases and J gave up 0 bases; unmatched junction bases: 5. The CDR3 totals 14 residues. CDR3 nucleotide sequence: TGCAGCGTTCCCGGGACAGGCCCTAACTATGGCTACACCTTC. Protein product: CSVPGTGPNYGYTF.

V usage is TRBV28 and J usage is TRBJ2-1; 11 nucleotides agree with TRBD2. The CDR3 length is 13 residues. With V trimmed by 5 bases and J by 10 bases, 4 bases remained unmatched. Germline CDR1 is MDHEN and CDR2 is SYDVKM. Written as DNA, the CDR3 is TGTGCCAGCAGTACTAGCGGGAGATACGAGCAGTTCTTC. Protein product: CASSTSGRYEQFF.

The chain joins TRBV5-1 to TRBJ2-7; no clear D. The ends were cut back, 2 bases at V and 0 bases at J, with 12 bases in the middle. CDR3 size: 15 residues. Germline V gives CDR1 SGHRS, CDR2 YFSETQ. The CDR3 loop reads CASSLDRPLSYEQYF. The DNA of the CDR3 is TGCGCCAGCAGCTTAGATCGGCCCCTCTCCTACGAGCAGTACTTC.

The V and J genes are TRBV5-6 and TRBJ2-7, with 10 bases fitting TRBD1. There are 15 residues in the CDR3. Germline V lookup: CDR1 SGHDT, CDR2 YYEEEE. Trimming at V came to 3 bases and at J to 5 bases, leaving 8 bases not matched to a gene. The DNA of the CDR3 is TGTGCCAGCAGCTGGGGACAGGGGCTGTTTAACGAGCAGTACTTC. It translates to CASSWGQGLFNEQYF. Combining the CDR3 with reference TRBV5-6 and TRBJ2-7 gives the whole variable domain DAGVTQSPTHLIKTRGQQVTLRCSPKSGHDTVSWYQQALGQGPQFIFQYYEEEERQRGNFPDRFSGHQFPNYSSELNVNALLLGDSALYLCASSWGQGLFNEQYFGPGTRLTVT.

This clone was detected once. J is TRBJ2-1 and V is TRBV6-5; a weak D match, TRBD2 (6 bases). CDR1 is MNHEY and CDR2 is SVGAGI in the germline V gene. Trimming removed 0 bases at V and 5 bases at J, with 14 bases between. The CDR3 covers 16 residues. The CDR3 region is CASSYSGGAVDNEQFF. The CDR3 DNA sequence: TGTGCCAGCAGTTACTCGGGGGGAGCCGTTGACAATGAGCAGTTCTTC.

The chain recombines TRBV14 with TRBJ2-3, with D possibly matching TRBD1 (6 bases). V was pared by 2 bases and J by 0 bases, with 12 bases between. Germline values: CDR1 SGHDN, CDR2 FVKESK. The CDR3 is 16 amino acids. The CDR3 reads CASSQQGSFSTDTQYF. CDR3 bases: TGTGCCAGCAGCCAACAGGGGTCATTCAGCACAGATACGCAGTATTTT.

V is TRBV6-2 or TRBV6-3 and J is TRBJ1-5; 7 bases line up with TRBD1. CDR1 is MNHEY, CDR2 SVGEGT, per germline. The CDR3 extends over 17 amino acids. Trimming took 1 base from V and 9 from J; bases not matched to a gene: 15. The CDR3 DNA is TGTGCCAGCAGTTACTTGACGATGATGACAGGGCCGGCGCCCCAGCATTTT. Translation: CASSYLTMMTGPAPQHF.

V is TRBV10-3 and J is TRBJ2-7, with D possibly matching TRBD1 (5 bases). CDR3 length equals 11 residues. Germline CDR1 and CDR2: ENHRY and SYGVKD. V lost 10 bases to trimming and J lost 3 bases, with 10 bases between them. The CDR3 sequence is CATQDSYEQYF. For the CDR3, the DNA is TGTGCCACCCAAGACAGCTACGAGCAGTACTTC.

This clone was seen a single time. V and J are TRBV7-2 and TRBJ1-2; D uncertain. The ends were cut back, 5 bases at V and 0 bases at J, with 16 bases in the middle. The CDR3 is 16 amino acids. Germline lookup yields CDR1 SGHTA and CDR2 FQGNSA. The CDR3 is CASSPRVSGTNYGYTF. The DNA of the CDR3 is TGTGCCAGCAGCCCACGAGTGTCAGGAACTAACTATGGCTACACCTTC.

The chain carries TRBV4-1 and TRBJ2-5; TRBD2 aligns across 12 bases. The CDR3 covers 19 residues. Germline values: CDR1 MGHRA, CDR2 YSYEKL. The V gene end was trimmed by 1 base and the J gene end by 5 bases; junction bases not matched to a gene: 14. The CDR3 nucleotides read TGCGCCAGCAGCCAAGGAACCGGTTCTTGGACTAGCGGGGAGGAGACCCAGTACTTC. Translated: CASSQGTGSWTSGEETQYF.

CDR3 nucleotides: TGTGCCACCCAATACTGGACTAGCGGCACCGGGGAGCTGTTTTTT. It encodes CATQYWTSGTGELFF. V and J are TRBV6-5 and TRBJ2-2; TRBD2 aligns across 10 bases. CDR1 and CDR2 from the germline V gene are MNHEY and SVGAGI. The CDR3 extends over 15 amino acids. V lost 10 bases to trimming and J lost 4 bases; unmatched junction nucleotides: 9.

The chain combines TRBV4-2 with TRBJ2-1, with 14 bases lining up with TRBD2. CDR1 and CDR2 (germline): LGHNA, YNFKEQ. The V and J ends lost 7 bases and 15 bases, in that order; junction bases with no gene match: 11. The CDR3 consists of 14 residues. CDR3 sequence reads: CASTSETSGGALFF. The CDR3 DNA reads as TGTGCCAGCACATCGGAGACTAGCGGGGGGGCCCTGTTCTTC.

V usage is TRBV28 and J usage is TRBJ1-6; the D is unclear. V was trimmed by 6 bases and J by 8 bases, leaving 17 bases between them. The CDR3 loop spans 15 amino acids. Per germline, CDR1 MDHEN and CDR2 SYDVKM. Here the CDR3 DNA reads TGTGCCAGCAGCCCTGGAGGGTATAGGGATTCACCCCTCCACTTT. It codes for CASSPGGYRDSPLHF.